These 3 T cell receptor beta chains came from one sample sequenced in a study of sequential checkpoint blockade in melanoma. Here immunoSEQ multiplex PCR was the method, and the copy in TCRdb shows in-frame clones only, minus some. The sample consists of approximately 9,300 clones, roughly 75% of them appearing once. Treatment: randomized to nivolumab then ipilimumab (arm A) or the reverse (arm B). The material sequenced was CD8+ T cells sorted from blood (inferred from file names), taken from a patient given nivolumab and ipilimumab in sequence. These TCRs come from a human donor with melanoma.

CDR3 coding DNA: TGTGCCAGCAGTTACGTAGCGGGAGAACCAGATACGCAGTATTTT. Protein product: CASSYVAGEPDTQYF. This chain links TRBV6-5 with TRBJ2-3; 9 bases match TRBD2. Trimming removed 2 bases from V and 4 bases from J; junction bases left unmatched: 4. In germline, CDR1 is MNHEY, CDR2 SVGAGI. This CDR3 is 15 amino acids long.

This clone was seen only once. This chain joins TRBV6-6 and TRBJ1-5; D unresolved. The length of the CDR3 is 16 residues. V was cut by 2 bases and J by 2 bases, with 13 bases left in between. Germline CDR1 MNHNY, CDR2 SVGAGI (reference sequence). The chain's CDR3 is CASSYVTSRGNQPQHF. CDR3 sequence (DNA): TGTGCCAGCAGTTACGTGACATCCAGAGGCAATCAGCCCCAGCATTTT.

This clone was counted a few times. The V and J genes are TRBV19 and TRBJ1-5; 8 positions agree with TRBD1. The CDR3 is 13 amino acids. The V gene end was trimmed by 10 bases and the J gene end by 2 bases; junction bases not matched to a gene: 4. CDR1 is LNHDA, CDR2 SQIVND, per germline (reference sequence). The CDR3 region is CATQTGGNQPQHF. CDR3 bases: TGTGCCACCCAGACAGGGGGCAATCAGCCCCAGCATTTT.